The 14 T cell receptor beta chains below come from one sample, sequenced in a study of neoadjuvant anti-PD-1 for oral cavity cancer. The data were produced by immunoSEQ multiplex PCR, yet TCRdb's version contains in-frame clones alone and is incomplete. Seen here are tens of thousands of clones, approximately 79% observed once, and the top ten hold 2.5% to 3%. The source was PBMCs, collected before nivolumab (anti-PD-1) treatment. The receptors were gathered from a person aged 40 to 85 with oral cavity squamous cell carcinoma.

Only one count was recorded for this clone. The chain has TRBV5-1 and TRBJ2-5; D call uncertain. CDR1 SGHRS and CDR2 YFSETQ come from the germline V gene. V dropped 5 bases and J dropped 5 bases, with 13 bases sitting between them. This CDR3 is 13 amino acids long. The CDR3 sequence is CASRETSVETQYF. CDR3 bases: TGCGCCAGCAGAGAGACTTCCGTGGAGACCCAGTACTTC.

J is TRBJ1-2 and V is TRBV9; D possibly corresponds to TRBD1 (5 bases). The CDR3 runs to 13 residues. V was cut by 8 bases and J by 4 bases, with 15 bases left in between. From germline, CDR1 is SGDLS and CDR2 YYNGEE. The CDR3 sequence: CASKSRAAYGYTF. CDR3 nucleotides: TGTGCCAGTAAATCCAGGGCGGCCTATGGCTACACCTTC.

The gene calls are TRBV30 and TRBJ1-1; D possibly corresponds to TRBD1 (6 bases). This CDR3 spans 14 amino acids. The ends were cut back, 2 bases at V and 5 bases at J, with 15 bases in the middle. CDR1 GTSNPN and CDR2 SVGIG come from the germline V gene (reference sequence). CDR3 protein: CAWSIRAGETEAFF. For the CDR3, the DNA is TGTGCCTGGAGTATCCGGGCAGGGGAGACTGAAGCTTTCTTT.

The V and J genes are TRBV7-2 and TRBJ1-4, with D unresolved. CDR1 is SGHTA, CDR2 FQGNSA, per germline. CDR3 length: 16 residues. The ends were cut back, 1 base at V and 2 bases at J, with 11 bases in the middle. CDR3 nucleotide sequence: TGTGCCAGCAGCTTAGGCCTGGGAACCACTAATGAAAAACTGTTTTTT. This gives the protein CASSLGLGTTNEKLFF.

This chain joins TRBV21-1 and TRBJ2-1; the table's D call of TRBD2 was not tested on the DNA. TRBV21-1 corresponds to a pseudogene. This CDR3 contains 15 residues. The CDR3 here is CASSNGESSYNEQFF. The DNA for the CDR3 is TGTGCCAGCAGCAACGGGGAGAGCTCCTACAATGAGCAGTTCTTC.

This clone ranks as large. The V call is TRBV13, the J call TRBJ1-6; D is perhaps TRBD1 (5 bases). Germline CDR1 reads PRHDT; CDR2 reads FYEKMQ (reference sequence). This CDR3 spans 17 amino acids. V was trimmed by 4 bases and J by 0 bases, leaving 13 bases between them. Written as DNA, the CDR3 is TGTGCCAGCAGCTCACTACGGGGGAGCTCCTATAATTCACCCCTCCACTTT. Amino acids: CASSSLRGSSYNSPLHF. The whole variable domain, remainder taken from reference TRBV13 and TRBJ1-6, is AAGVIQSPRHLIKEKRETATLKCYPIPRHDTVYWYQQGPGQDPQFLISFYEKMQSDKGSIPDRFSAQQFSDYHSELNMSSLELGDSALYFCASSSLRGSSYNSPLHFGNGTRLTVT.

CDR3 sequence: CASSPWALGGGQPQHF. CDR3 bases: TGTGCCAGCAGTCCCTGGGCCCTAGGTGGTGGTCAGCCCCAGCATTTT. The chain has TRBV27 and TRBJ1-5; D call uncertain. Germline V gives CDR1 MNHEY, CDR2 SMNVEV (reference sequence). This CDR3 is built from 16 residues. Trimming took 5 bases from V and 6 from J, leaving 20 bases between them.

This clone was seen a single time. The CDR3 nucleotides read TGTGCCAGCAGGGGAGAAGAGACCCAGTACTTC. This encodes CASRGEETQYF. V is TRBV7-8 and J is TRBJ2-5, with a weak D call TRBD2 (5 bases). Trimming removed 6 bases from V and 3 bases from J, with 5 bases in between. This CDR3 region has 11 residues. Per germline, CDR1 SGHVS and CDR2 FQNEAQ.

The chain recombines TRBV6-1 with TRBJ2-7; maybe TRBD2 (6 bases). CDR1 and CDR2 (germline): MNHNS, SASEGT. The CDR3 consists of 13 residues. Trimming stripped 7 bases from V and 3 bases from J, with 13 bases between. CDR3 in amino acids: CASTRGVDYEQYF. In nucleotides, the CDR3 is TGTGCCAGCACCCGCGGGGTGGACTACGAGCAGTACTTC.

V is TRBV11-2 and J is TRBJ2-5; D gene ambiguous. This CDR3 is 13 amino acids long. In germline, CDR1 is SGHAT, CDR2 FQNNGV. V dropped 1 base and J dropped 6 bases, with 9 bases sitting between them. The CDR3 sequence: CASSLGYAKTQYF. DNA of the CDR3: TGTGCCAGCAGCTTAGGATACGCGAAGACCCAGTACTTC.

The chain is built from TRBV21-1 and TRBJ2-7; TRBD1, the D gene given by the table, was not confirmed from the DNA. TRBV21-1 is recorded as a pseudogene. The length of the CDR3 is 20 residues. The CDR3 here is CASNPILPGQRIFPLYEQYF. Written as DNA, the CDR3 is TGTGCCAGCAACCCAATTTTACCGGGACAGCGGATCTTCCCCCTCTACGAGCAGTACTTC.

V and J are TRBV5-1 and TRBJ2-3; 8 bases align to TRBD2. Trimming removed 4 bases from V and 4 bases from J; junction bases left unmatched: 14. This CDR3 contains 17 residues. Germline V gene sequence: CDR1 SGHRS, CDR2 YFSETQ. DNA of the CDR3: TGCGCCAGCAGCCCCCGAGCCGGGACTAGAAGTGCAGATACGCAGTATTTT. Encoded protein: CASSPRAGTRSADTQYF.

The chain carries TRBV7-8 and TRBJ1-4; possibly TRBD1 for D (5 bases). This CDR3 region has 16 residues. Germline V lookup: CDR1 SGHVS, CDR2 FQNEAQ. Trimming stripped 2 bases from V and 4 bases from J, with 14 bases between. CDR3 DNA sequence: TGTGCCAGCAGCTTAAGGGGACGGAGCTTTAATGAAAAACTGTTTTTT. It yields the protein CASSLRGRSFNEKLFF.

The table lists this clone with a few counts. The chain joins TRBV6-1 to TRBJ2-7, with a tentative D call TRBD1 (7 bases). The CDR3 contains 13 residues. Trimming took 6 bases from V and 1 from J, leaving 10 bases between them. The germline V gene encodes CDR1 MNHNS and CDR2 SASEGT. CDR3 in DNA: TGTGCCAGCAGCCCAGGGGGGTCCTACGAGCAGTACTTC. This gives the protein CASSPGGSYEQYF.